These 13 T cell receptor beta chains came from one sample sequenced in a study of cytomegalovirus exposure and HLA in healthy donors. The primer mix had 60 Vbeta and 13 Jbeta primers. The assay was immunoSEQ multiplex PCR, and TCRdb's table has in-frame clones only and misses some. The sample holds approximately 72,000 clones, 66% seen once. The sequenced material came from PBMCs. Every receptor here comes from a man between 40 and 49 years old in good health and CMV-seropositive.

The rearrangement links TRBV25-1 to TRBJ2-3, with TRBD1 as a possible D gene (7 bases). The V gene lost 8 bases and the J gene lost 2 bases, with 14 bases spanning the gap. The CDR3 is 14 amino acids. CDR1 is MGHDK and CDR2 is SYGVNS in the germline V gene. CDR3 region: CASAGQLSTDTQYF. CDR3 nucleotide sequence: TGTGCCAGCGCGGGACAGCTCTCCACAGATACGCAGTATTTT.

V and J are TRBV11-2 and TRBJ2-7; TRBD1 matches at 9 bases. CDR1 SGHAT and CDR2 FQNNGV come from the germline V gene. The CDR3 is made up of 13 amino acids. The J segment lost 3 bases and the V segment lost 5 bases, leaving 2 bases of the junction unmatched. The CDR3 DNA is TGTGCCAGCAGCCGGACAGGGGACTACGAGCAGTACTTC. It codes for CASSRTGDYEQYF. Looking up the rest from reference TRBV11-2 and TRBJ2-7 gives the full variable domain: EAGVAQSPRYKIIEKRQSVAFWCNPISGHATLYWYQQILGQGPKLLIQFQNNGVVDDSQLPKDRFSAERLKGVDSTLKIQPAKLEDSAVYLCASSRTGDYEQYFGPGTRLTVT.

J is TRBJ1-3 and V is TRBV9, with no clear D. The CDR3 loop spans 12 amino acids. Trimming removed 4 bases from V and 4 bases from J, with 6 bases in between. Germline V CDR1 and CDR2: SGDLS, YYNGEE. CDR3 loop: CASSTQGNTIYF. CDR3 nucleotides: TGTGCCAGCAGCACACAGGGAAACACCATATATTTT.

The genes are TRBV6-5 and TRBJ1-2; D gene ambiguous. Trimming removed 6 bases at V and 6 bases at J, with 5 bases between. The CDR3 is 10 amino acids. The V gene's germline CDR1 is MNHEY and CDR2 SVGAGI. The CDR3 nucleotides are TGTGCCAGCAGGGAGGATGGCTACACCTTC. The encoded protein is CASREDGYTF.

This clone was observed a handful of times. This chain links TRBV19 with TRBJ2-2; TRBD1 matches 8 bases. The CDR3 is 15 residues long. J was trimmed by 4 bases and V by 6 bases; bases with no gene match: 7. CDR1 and CDR2 (germline): LNHDA, SQIVND (reference sequence). CDR3 sequence reads: CASSPKTGVTGELFF. In DNA, the CDR3 is TGTGCCAGTAGCCCGAAGACAGGGGTCACCGGGGAGCTGTTTTTT. The variable domain in full, with the rest retrieved from reference TRBV19 and TRBJ2-2, is DGGITQSPKYLFRKEGQNVTLSCEQNLNHDAMYWYRQDPGQGLRLIYYSQIVNDFQKGDIAEGYSVSREKKESFPLTVTSAQKNPTAFYLCASSPKTGVTGELFFGEGSRLTVL.

The chain recombines TRBV30 with TRBJ2-7, with D possibly matching TRBD1 (7 bases). The ends were cut back, 4 bases at V and 2 bases at J, with 15 bases in the middle. The CDR3 spans 14 residues. Germline V lookup: CDR1 GTSNPN, CDR2 SVGIG (reference sequence). CDR3 protein: CAWTSGRGAYEQYF. The CDR3 bases are TGTGCCTGGACGAGCGGCAGGGGGGCCTACGAGCAGTACTTC.

CDR3 bases: TGTGCCAGCAGCTTAGTCATGAACACCGGGGAGCTGTTTTTT. Protein sequence: CASSLVMNTGELFF. This chain links TRBV11-1 with TRBJ2-2; D is unresolved. The ends were cut back, 1 base at V and 1 base at J, with 4 bases in the middle. CDR1 SGHAT and CDR2 FQDESV come from the germline V gene (reference sequence). This CDR3 region has 14 residues. The variable domain in full, with the rest retrieved from reference TRBV11-1 and TRBJ2-2, is EAEVAQSPRYKITEKSQAVAFWCDPISGHATLYWYRQILGQGPELLVQFQDESVVDDSQLPKDRFSAERLKGVDSTLKIQPAELGDSAMYLCASSLVMNTGELFFGEGSRLTVL.

The chain is built from TRBV6-1 and TRBJ1-2; D gene uncertain. Germline lookup yields CDR1 MNHNS and CDR2 SASEGT. V dropped 6 bases and J dropped 4 bases, with 6 bases sitting between them. This CDR3 is built from 11 residues. This CDR3 is CASSDFYGYTF. CDR3 DNA sequence: TGTGCCAGCAGCGACTTCTATGGCTACACCTTC.

This clone appeared a few times. The genes are TRBV11-2 and TRBJ1-4; maybe TRBD1 (6 bases). V shed 5 bases and J shed 7 bases, with 14 bases lying between them. The CDR3 contains 14 residues. The germline CDR1 and CDR2 sequences are SGHAT and FQNNGV. This CDR3 is CASSHQGSSEKLFF. The CDR3 region has the DNA TGTGCCAGCAGCCATCAGGGGAGTAGTGAAAAACTGTTTTTT.

This chain uses TRBV6-5 with TRBJ1-4; the match to TRBD1 covers 7 bases. Trimming at V came to 6 bases and at J to 5 bases, leaving 0 bases not matched to a gene. CDR1 is MNHEY and CDR2 is SVGAGI in the germline V gene. The CDR3 consists of 12 residues. CDR3 protein: CASRDRNEKLFF. Here the CDR3 DNA reads TGTGCCAGCAGGGACAGGAATGAAAAACTGTTTTTT.

This clone was seen a few times. The genes are TRBV12-5 and TRBJ2-1; D gene unclear. V was pared by 1 base and J by 4 bases, with 5 bases between. This CDR3 region has 13 residues. The germline CDR1 and CDR2 sequences are LGHNT and FRNRAP. The CDR3 sequence: CASGLALYNEQFF. The DNA of the CDR3 is TGTGCTAGTGGTTTGGCCCTTTACAATGAGCAGTTCTTC.

The J gene is TRBJ2-7, the V gene TRBV7-9, with D perhaps matching TRBD1 (6 bases). The CDR3 loop spans 15 amino acids. V gave up 1 base and J gave up 5 bases, with 15 bases separating them. Germline lookup yields CDR1 SEHNR and CDR2 FQNEAQ (reference sequence). The CDR3 DNA is TGTGCCAGCAGCTTAGGAGGGACACCAGTACACGAGCAGTACTTC. Translation: CASSLGGTPVHEQYF.

V gene TRBV5-1 combines with J gene TRBJ2-2; 8 bases map to TRBD1. V lost 0 bases to trimming and J lost 7 bases; unmatched junction nucleotides: 11. There are 17 residues in the CDR3. Germline V gene lookup returns CDR1 SGHRS and CDR2 YFSETQ. CDR3 DNA sequence: TGCGCCAGCAGCTTGGCAGGGGGCGACCCGACGGGCGGGGAGCTGTTTTTT. This codes for CASSLAGGDPTGGELFF.